One TCR beta chain is described in this entry. The antigen remains unidentified. Repertoires were generated with immunoSEQ multiplex PCR, while TCRdb's copy carries only in-frame clones and drops some. The profile shows some 77,000 clones, around 85% of them singletons. The source of the sample is a study of OX40 agonist ivuxolimab in advanced cancers. Study at large: Ivuxolimab is an agonistic anti-OX40 (CD134) antibody, and patients were treated with it. Intravenous ivuxolimab was administered to patients every 2 weeks at 0.01 to 10 mg/kg.

General study results and limits: Researchers did not determine the expanded peripheral T cells' antigen specificity. In the 0.1 to 3.0 mg/kg range, CD4+ and CD8+ blood T cells had expanded clonally by week 6.

The CDR3 loop spans 13 amino acids. Germline CDR1 reads SGHAT; CDR2 reads FQDESV (reference sequence). Trimming took 3 bases from V and 5 from J, leaving 10 bases between them. Sequencing used CD4+ or CD8+ T cells sorted from blood, obtained in a trial of the OX40 agonist ivuxolimab. The V and J genes are TRBV11-1 and TRBJ1-1; D remains ambiguous. The sequence came from an adult with an advanced solid tumor such as melanoma, head and neck, liver or kidney cancer. This CDR3 is CASSFGEGTEAFF. For the CDR3, the DNA is TGTGCCAGCAGCTTTGGGGAAGGGACTGAAGCTTTCTTT.